This record covers a single TCR beta chain. The antigen it recognizes is unknown. A much larger clone sits a single nucleotide away, making a read error possible. Trimming at the junction amounts to 4 bases on V and 5 bases on J, and the germline ends lie 15 bases apart. CDR3 length: 14 amino acids, cysteine to phenylalanine. Kept here is only the CDR3 DNA, which spans 42 bases and is read in frame from base 1. From a lookup of the germline V gene, CDR1 and CDR2 are SGHAT and FQNNGV. This specimen comes from a study of cytomegalovirus exposure and HLA in healthy donors (dated by TCRdb to 2017 to 2019). About the full investigation: In an earlier analysis of 450 to 750 of the donors, 276 Gb of sequence data and 117 million unique TCR beta sequences from roughly 180 million T cells were reported. A later genetic analysis took genome-wide SNP genotypes for about three fifths of the 666 donors and used that subset as a discovery cohort. A later analysis re-analyzed previously published TCR beta repertoires from 666 donors and added high-resolution HLA genotyping to study TCR occurrence patterns. Using immunosequencing, the study profiled T cell repertoires from around 670 subjects and related those repertoires to cytomegalovirus serostatus. To decide whether each TCR beta V gene segment behaved as functional or pseudogenic, an earlier analysis of some 600 of the donors relied on high-throughput TCR beta sequencing. Donor age, sex, ethnicity and CMV serostatus were compiled together with the repertoire data. Four or five DR-DQ haplotypes were handled as single units for association and clustering because linkage in the cohort was strong. Of the roughly 400 genotyped donors, roughly 85% fell in the genetic ancestry cluster associated with self-reported Caucasian donors. Every discovery cohort repertoire had been produced on one sequencing platform. Class I and class II HLA loci were covered by the typing at four-digit resolution. The study was designed to test whether signatures of past pathogen exposure could be identified by cataloging public T cell receptors. Approximately 300 gigabases of sequencing data and approximately 84 million unique TCR sequences were included in an early release covering several hundred HLA-typed donors. A separate validation cohort of over 95 different subjects was used in addition to the approximately 700-subject first cohort. To predict cytomegalovirus infection status, the study brought together high-throughput TCR immunosequencing, statistical association of individual TCRs with disease status, and machine learning. In the later analysis, no new phenotypic data were used to find candidate immune exposures; instead, reliance was placed on TCR beta sequences and their occurrence across donors. Among about 410 genotyped donors of the cohort, an average of around 240,000 unique TCR beta nucleotide sequences was sequenced per donor, of which 15% to 20% were non-productive. The number of donors typed differed by locus, with about 620-630 for A, B, C, DRB1 and DQB1, roughly 520 for DQA1, 600 to 610 for DPA1, and 450 to 480 for DPB1. The research as a whole found: A further reported finding was that TCR beta sequences accurately predicted the HLA-A and HLA-B alleles for most subjects in the first cohort. CMV serostatus was the only immune exposure information available for the cohort. When HLA alleles, especially DR and DQ, strongly co-occurred, TCR associations were difficult to assign to individual alleles. Correlated functional status among segregating V segments might be attributable to linkage disequilibrium, but an unknown experimental factor could not be ruled out. A group of highly shared sequence variants was considered likely to be a technical artifact of the sequencing pipeline. In a later analysis, some 18,000 TCR beta sequences were associated with specific HLA alleles at a false discovery rate of 0.05. A later analysis found that TCR association rates varied across HLA loci, with DRB1 alleles showing the most associated TCRs and HLA-C alleles the fewest. It was suggested by the authors that the approach could potentially be generalized to other disease states and immunological phenotypes. In vitro tests confirmed that a few of the cytomegalovirus-associated TCR beta chains recognize cytomegalovirus antigens. Several of the top co-occurrence clusters appeared to be linked to parvovirus B19, influenza, CMV and Epstein-Barr virus, according to a later analysis. Only TCR beta chains were sequenced in this cohort, and the absence of alpha or paired-chain data limited detectable features. A total of 164 TCR beta chains were listed by the study as associated with cytomegalovirus. Because HLA typing was unavailable for some donors at each locus, only the typed subset was used in association tests. V-gene and J-gene trimming of TCR beta chains was associated with a missense DCLRE1C variant in a later genetic analysis, and the association was replicated in an independent cohort. Because counts were too low, some 17 rarely observed V segments, including chromosome 9 orphons, were excluded from the earlier analysis of a few hundred of the donors. In a later analysis, HLA-associated TCR beta chains showed more clonal expansion and lower generation probabilities than non-associated chains that were equally common. An earlier analysis of some 590 of the donors showed that most TCR beta V segments appeared in productive rearrangements either about 90% or about 30% of the time, which broadly matched IMGT annotations. Most TCR sequences were seen in very few donors, while some public TCRs were found in many individuals. Roughly uniform sequencing depth across donors was assumed in presence/absence analyses, although this assumption may not hold. According to a later genetic analysis, donors in an Asian-associated ancestry cluster had fewer N-insertions in productive TCRs than the roughly 670-donor mean. Cytomegalovirus status was reported to be diagnosed by the classifier with high specificity and sensitivity in both the original and validation cohorts. Some IMGT-functional V segments, including TRBV6-2 and TRBV6-3, could not be distinguished by the 87-base-pair reads and were therefore excluded. In a later analysis, most CMV-associated TCR beta chains were found to appear HLA-restricted, with HLA associations seemingly driven largely by CMV exposure.

In total, around 600 healthy bone marrow donors made up the cohort. At the time of sampling, all cohort members were nominally healthy, though unrecorded immune exposures were likely present. The donor tested CMV seronegative and was one of the 352 seronegative cohort members. A peripheral blood sample was provided by each donor, and peripheral blood mononuclear cells were used for TCR beta sequencing. Genomic DNA extraction from the blood cell samples was performed with the Qiagen DNeasy Blood Extraction Kit. The library was generated by the immunoSEQ multiplex PCR assay. For the multiplex PCR, a mixture combining 60 forward primers for TCR Vbeta segments and 13 reverse primers for TCR Jbeta segments was used. The CDR3 region of rearranged TCR beta genes was amplified from genomic DNA with a multiplex PCR assay. The amplified TCR beta libraries were sequenced on the Illumina HiSeq System as 87-base-pair reads. In the authors' own workflow: In a later analysis, about 80 million unique TCR beta chains were counted across the 690 or so repertoires, and around 10 million of these chains were shared by at least two donors. Raw reads were error-corrected and collapsed into unique sequences by a nearest-neighbor algorithm in which closely related sequences were merged to remove PCR and sequencing errors. Alignment of CDR3 sequences to IMGT reference sequences was used to assign V, D and J gene segments. Each retained sequence needed at least a six-nucleotide match to both a V gene segment and a J gene segment. A rearrangement was called productive if the CDR3 had no stop codons and remained in frame with V and J, and every other rearrangement was called non-productive. CDR3 was defined according to IMGT convention as the region running from the second conserved V-encoded cysteine to the conserved J-encoded phenylalanine. The earlier analysis of some 550 of the donors excluded any sequence lacking an unambiguous match to a single V gene segment. In an earlier analysis of 587 of the donors, V segments were called functional above 56.7% productive rearrangements and were called segregating when the between-donor standard deviation exceeded 5%. A statistical classification framework was built to diagnose cytomegalovirus status from the catalog of TCR beta chain sequences. In a later analysis, V and J genes were assigned by comparing TCR nucleotide sequences against IMGT/GENE-DB human TR gene sequences. The TCRdist pipeline was used in a later analysis to assign CDR3 sequences and most-parsimonious VDJ recombination scenarios. A later analysis defined each TCR beta chain by its CDR3 amino acid sequence plus V-gene family, and excluded reads lacking a unique V-gene family. A later analysis removed 592 highly shared, low-generation-probability nucleotide sequences to deal with suspected cross-contamination and a sequencing artifact. For each public chain, a later analysis derived a clonal expansion index from normalized ranks of inferred template counts within each repertoire. In a later analysis, generation probabilities were computed using a VDJ recombination model fitted to out-of-frame rearrangements, and the results were checked against IGoR. A later analysis scored TCR-TCR, TCR-HLA and TCR-CMV co-occurrence with hypergeometric tests, applying a repertoire-size bias correction to TCR pairs. To estimate false discovery rates, a later analysis permuted the HLA or CMV assignments 20 times. A later analysis grouped co-occurring TCRs with DBSCAN, adding TCRdist sequence similarity when clustering within HLA-allele-positive subsets. Co-occurrence clustering excluded repertoires with fewer than 30,000 or more than 120,000 public chains, plus five with anomalous nucleotide sharing. This immuneACCESS table, as held by TCRdb, lists in-frame sequences with V and J called but not all clones. Of the missing ones, under half trace to an unresolved V gene in checked studies; the others have no known cause. The V and J calls and clone size are taken from that table; D and trimming were inferred from the DNA. A total of 75,000 to 90,000 clones appear in this sample, about 69% of them only once. About 4% of the sample lies in the top ten.

Sequenced: PBMCs. The clonotype was recovered from a man in his fifties or sixties in good health and CMV-seronegative. Here the chain combines TRBV11-2 and TRBJ2-7, and perhaps TRBD1 as D gene, on 6 matching bases. DNA sequence: TGTGCCAGCAGCTCGCCGACAGGATGGGACGAGCAGTACTTC. This yields the protein CASSSPTGWDEQYF.